This T cell receptor beta chain came from a study of T-cell memory formation after mild COVID-19. In the case of this clonotype: Its specificity is not known.

TCR alpha and TCR beta cDNA libraries carrying sample barcodes and UMIs were produced by 5'RACE using constant-segment primers. TCRdb itself ran the 5' RACE reads through MiXCR, one entry per CDR3 protein. The data contain 350,000 or so distinct CDR3 sequences, approximately 12% of them seen just once; the ten biggest clones take up about a fifth. Points from the study as a whole: Mainly CM and EM harbored the contracting CD4+ clones; mainly EMRA harbored the CD8+ ones. Later expanders leaned CD4+, whereas clones that contracted between day 15 and 85 were balanced CD4/CD8.

The CDR3 extends over 12 amino acids. The germline V and J ends were trimmed by 3 bases and 11 bases, with 11 bases remaining between them. Germline CDR1 MGHRA, CDR2 YSYEKL. The sequenced material came from PBMCs or a T cell subset sorted from them (not recorded which). The chain combines TRBV4-1 with TRBJ1-5, with a possible D match to TRBD1 (5 bases). The TCR sequence derives from a man aged 18 to 29 who had mild COVID-19 (a few samples of this study predate the infection). Cell type and time point are not known. CDR3 sequence reads: CASSHPGETQHF. In DNA, the CDR3 is TGCGCCAGCAGCCATCCGGGGGAGACCCAGCATTTT.